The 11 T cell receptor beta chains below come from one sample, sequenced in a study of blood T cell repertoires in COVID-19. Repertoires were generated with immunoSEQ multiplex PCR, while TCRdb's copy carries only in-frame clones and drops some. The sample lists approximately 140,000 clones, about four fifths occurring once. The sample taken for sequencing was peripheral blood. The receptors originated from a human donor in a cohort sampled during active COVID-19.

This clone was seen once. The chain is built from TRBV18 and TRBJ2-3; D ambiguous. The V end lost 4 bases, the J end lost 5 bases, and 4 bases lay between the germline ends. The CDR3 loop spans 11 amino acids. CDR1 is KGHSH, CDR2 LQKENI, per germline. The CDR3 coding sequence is TGTGCCAGCTCACAACTAGATACGCAGTATTTT. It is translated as CASSQLDTQYF. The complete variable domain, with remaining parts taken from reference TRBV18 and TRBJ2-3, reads NAGVMQNPRHLVRRRGQEARLRCSPMKGHSHVYWYRQLPEEGLKFMVYLQKENIIDESGMPKERFSAEFPKEGPSILRIQQVVRGDSAAYFCASSQLDTQYFGPGTRLTVL.

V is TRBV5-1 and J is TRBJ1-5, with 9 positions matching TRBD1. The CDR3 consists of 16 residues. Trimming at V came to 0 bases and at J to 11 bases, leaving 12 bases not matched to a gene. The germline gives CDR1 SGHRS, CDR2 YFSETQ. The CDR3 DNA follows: TGCGCCAGCAGCTTGGTGGGGGGACAGGGACTCGCTGCCCAGCATTTT. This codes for CASSLVGGQGLAAQHF.

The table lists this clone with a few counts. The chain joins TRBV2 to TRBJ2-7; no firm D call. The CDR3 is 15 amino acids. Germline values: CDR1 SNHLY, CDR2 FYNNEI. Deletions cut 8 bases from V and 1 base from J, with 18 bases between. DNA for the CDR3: TGTGCCAGCGCCCCAGGTCCAACTTCATCCTACGAGCAGTACTTC. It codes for CASAPGPTSSYEQYF.

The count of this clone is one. Written as DNA, the CDR3 is TGTGCCAGCAGACAGGGGGCCGGAGATACGCAGTATTTT. It translates to CASRQGAGDTQYF. The J gene is TRBJ2-3, the V gene TRBV6-5; 9 bases are a match to TRBD1. With 6 bases clipped from V and 5 bases from J, the junction kept 3 bases outside the gene matches. Germline CDR1 reads MNHEY; CDR2 reads SVGAGI. The CDR3 extends over 13 amino acids.

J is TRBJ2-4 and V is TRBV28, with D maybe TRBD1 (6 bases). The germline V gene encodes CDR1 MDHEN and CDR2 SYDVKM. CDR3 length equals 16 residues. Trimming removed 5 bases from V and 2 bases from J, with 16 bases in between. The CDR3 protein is CASSLQGMATKNIQYF. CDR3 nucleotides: TGTGCCAGCAGTCTACAGGGCATGGCGACCAAAAACATTCAGTACTTC.

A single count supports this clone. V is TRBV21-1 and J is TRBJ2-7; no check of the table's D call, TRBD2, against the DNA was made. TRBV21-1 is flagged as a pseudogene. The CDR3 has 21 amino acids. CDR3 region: CASSKAQEGLAGAPCSYEQYF. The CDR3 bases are TGTGCCAGCAGCAAAGCGCAGGAGGGACTAGCGGGAGCTCCGTGCTCCTACGAGCAGTACTTC.

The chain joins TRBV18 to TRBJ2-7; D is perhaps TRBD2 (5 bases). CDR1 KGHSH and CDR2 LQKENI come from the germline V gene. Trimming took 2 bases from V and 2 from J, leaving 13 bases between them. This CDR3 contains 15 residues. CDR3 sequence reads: CASSPSVSDPYEQYF. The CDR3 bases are TGTGCCAGCTCACCATCTGTTAGCGATCCCTACGAGCAGTACTTC.

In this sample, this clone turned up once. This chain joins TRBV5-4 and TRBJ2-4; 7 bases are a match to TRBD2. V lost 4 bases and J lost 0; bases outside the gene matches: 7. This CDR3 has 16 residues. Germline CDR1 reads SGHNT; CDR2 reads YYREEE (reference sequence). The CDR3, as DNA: TGTGCCAGCAGCACTACTAGCGCGATAGCCAAAAACATTCAGTACTTC. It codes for CASSTTSAIAKNIQYF.

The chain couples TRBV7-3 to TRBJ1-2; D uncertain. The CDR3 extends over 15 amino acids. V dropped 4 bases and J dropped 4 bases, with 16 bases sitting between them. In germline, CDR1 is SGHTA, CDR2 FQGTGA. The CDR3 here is CASSYPPRGLYGYTF. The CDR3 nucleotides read TGTGCCAGCAGCTACCCCCCGAGAGGGCTCTATGGCTACACCTTC.

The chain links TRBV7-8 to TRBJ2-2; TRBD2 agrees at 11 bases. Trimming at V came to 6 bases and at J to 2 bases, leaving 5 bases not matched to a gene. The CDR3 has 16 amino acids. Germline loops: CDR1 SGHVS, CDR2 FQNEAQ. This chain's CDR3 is CASRSTSGGNTGELFF. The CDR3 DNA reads TGTGCCAGCAGATCCACTAGCGGGGGTAACACCGGGGAGCTGTTTTTT.

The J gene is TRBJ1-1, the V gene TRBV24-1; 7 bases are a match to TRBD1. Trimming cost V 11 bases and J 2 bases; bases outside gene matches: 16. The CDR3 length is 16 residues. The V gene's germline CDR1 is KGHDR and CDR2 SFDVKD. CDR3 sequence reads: CAILLFNRGSNTEAFF. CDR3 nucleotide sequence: TGTGCCATCCTCCTTTTTAACAGGGGCAGCAACACTGAAGCTTTCTTT.